This T cell receptor beta chain originates from a study of blood T cell repertoires in COVID-19. Study information: T cells, B-cell-depleted T cells, or PBMCs supplied cDNA or gDNA.

Looked up from germline, CDR1 is KGHSH and CDR2 is LQKENI. V gave up 2 bases and J gave up 1 base, with 5 bases separating them. The CDR3 extends over 13 amino acids. Using immunoSEQ multiplex PCR, the repertoire was profiled, and TCRdb retains in-frame clones only, with some absent. The repertoire holds over 110,000 clones, 81% seen once, with 7% to 10% in the top ten. This receptor was obtained from a human donor in a cohort sampled during active COVID-19. The sequencing sample was made of peripheral blood. The gene calls are TRBV18 and TRBJ2-5; D call uncertain. Here the CDR3 reads CASSPISQETQYF. The DNA for the CDR3 is TGTGCCAGCTCACCAATCAGCCAAGAGACCCAGTACTTC. Supplemented by reference TRBV18 and TRBJ2-5, the full variable domain reads NAGVMQNPRHLVRRRGQEARLRCSPMKGHSHVYWYRQLPEEGLKFMVYLQKENIIDESGMPKERFSAEFPKEGPSILRIQQVVRGDSAAYFCASSPISQETQYFGPGTRLLVL.